This T cell receptor (beta chain) appears in the sequencing data of a study of response to subunit inactivated influenza vaccine. Findings and limits, study-wide: It was the authors' suggestion that each seasonal influenza vaccination recruits few new T cells.

The sample holds a few counts of this clonotype. What it binds is unknown. TCRdb itself ran the RT-PCR reads through MiXCR, one entry per CDR3 protein. Of hundreds of thousands of distinct CDR3 sequences listed, about 14% are singletons. The CDR3 length is 15 residues. Trimming stripped 5 bases from V and 4 bases from J, with 17 bases between. Germline values: CDR1 DFQATT, CDR2 SNEGSKA (reference sequence). Source: PBMCs from blood, taken around two weeks before vaccination. The V gene is TRBV20-1, the J gene TRBJ2-2; D is possibly TRBD2 (5 bases). The receptor was derived from a man aged 45-60 years who received an inactivated influenza vaccine. This chain's CDR3 is CSAPWAGLGTGELFF. The CDR3 region has the DNA TGCAGTGCTCCCTGGGCGGGTTTGGGCACCGGGGAGCTGTTTTTT.